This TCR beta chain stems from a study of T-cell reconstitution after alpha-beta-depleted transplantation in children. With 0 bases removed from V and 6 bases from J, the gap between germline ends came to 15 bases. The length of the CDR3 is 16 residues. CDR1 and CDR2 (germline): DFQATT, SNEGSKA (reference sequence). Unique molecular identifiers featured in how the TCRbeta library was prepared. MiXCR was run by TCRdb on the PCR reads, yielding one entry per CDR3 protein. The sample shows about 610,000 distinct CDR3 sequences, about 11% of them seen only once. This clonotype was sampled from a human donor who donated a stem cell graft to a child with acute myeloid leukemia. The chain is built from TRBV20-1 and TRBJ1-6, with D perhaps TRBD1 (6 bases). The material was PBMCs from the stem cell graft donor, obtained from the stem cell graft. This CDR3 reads CSARDPGGAFNSPLHF. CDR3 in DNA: TGCAGTGCTAGAGATCCGGGGGGGGCCTTTAATTCACCCCTCCACTTT.